The 20 T cell receptor beta chains presented below share a single source sample, sequenced in a study of T-cell reconstitution after alpha-beta-depleted transplantation in children. The TCRbeta library incorporated unique molecular identifiers. TCRdb redid the calling of the PCR reads with MiXCR, one entry per CDR3 protein. The sample lists around 380,000 distinct CDR3 sequences; roughly a tenth were seen once. The source material was PBMCs from the stem cell graft donor, sampled from the stem cell graft. These receptors all come from a human donor who donated a stem cell graft to a child with acute myeloid leukemia.

This chain joins TRBV6-5 and TRBJ2-3; D is possibly TRBD1 or TRBD2 (6 bases each). Trimming stripped 0 bases from V and 0 bases from J, with 16 bases between. Germline V lookup: CDR1 MNHEY, CDR2 SVGAGI. The CDR3 has 18 residues. The CDR3 is CASSYSQGTGTSTDTQYF. As DNA, the CDR3 is TGTGCCAGCAGTTACTCTCAGGGGACCGGGACTAGCACAGATACGCAGTATTTT.

In its sample, this clonotype was seen many times. The chain couples TRBV5-1 to TRBJ2-5; 7 nucleotides match TRBD1. CDR3 length equals 15 residues. Germline lookup yields CDR1 SGHRS and CDR2 YFSETQ. J lost 5 bases, V lost 3 bases, and 10 bases had no gene match. CDR3 in amino acids: CASSWNTGDGETQYF. The CDR3 DNA follows: TGCGCCAGCAGCTGGAATACAGGGGACGGGGAGACCCAGTACTTC.

This clonotype came up a few times. This chain joins TRBV7-9 and TRBJ2-1, with TRBD2 matching 8 bases. Germline V CDR1 and CDR2: SEHNR, FQNEAQ (reference sequence). The ends lost 4 bases at V and 2 bases at J; junction bases unmatched: 4. CDR3 size: 15 residues. For the CDR3, the DNA is TGTGCCAGCAGCTCAGTAGCGGGGACCTACAATGAGCAGTTCTTC. It translates to CASSSVAGTYNEQFF. The entire variable domain, with the rest obtained from reference TRBV7-9 and TRBJ2-1, is as follows: DTGVSQNPRHKITKRGQNVTFRCDPISEHNRLYWYRQTLGQGPEFLTYFQNEAQLEKSRLLSDRFSAERPKGSFSTLEIQRTEQGDSAMYLCASSSVAGTYNEQFFGPGTRLTVL.

The table lists this clonotype with a few counts. The chain couples TRBV10-3 to TRBJ2-4; 8 nucleotides line up with TRBD2. Looked up from germline, CDR1 is ENHRY and CDR2 is SYGVKD. The V gene end was trimmed by 6 bases and the J gene end by 9 bases; junction bases not matched to a gene: 10. This CDR3 is 14 amino acids long. The CDR3 region is CAIRPGLELGIQYF. The CDR3 DNA is TGTGCCATCAGACCGGGACTAGAGTTAGGCATTCAGTACTTC.

This clonotype was observed at least ten times. This rearrangement joins TRBV21-1 to TRBJ2-1. TRBV21-1 is marked as a pseudogene. The CDR3 runs 12 residues. The CDR3 is CASNATHNEQFF. In DNA, the CDR3 is TGTGCCAGCAACGCCACACACAATGAGCAGTTCTTC.

This clonotype was observed at least ten times. The chain is built from TRBV20-1 and TRBJ1-5, with D unresolved. The CDR3 extends over 15 amino acids. Trimming removed 0 bases from V and 1 base from J, with 10 bases in between. Germline V gene data show CDR1 as DFQATT and CDR2 as SNEGSKA (reference sequence). This chain's CDR3 is CSARDLGYSNQPQHF. CDR3 nucleotides: TGCAGTGCTAGAGACTTGGGCTACAGCAATCAGCCCCAGCATTTT.

The sample holds a few counts of this clonotype. The rearrangement uses TRBV12-3 or TRBV12-4 and TRBJ1-6; maybe TRBD1 (6 bases). The CDR3 has 15 residues. Trimming removed 7 bases from V and 6 bases from J, with 16 bases in between. The DNA for the CDR3 is TGTGCCAGCATCAACTGGGGGGCACCTAATTCACCCCTCCACTTT. It is translated as CASINWGAPNSPLHF.

V and J are TRBV6-1 and TRBJ2-2; perhaps TRBD1 as D (5 bases). CDR1 is MNHNS and CDR2 is SASEGT in the germline V gene. This CDR3 comprises 15 residues. V was cut by 7 bases and J by 4 bases, with 16 bases left in between. The CDR3: CASIVTRAVTGELFF. The CDR3 DNA reads TGTGCCAGCATTGTTACCAGGGCGGTCACCGGGGAGCTGTTTTTT.

This clonotype was found a few times. The V gene is TRBV7-6, the J gene TRBJ1-1; 10 nucleotides line up with TRBD1. The germline V gene has CDR1 SGHVS and CDR2 FNYEAQ. V was pared by 0 bases and J by 5 bases, with 6 bases of the junction left unmatched. The CDR3 sequence is 16 residues long. The CDR3 DNA follows: TGTGCCAGCAGCTTAGCCAAACCGGGACAGGGGACTGAAGCTTTCTTT. It is translated as CASSLAKPGQGTEAFF.

The J gene is TRBJ2-1, the V gene TRBV20-1; 7 bases match TRBD2. The germline V gene encodes CDR1 DFQATT and CDR2 SNEGSKA (reference sequence). This CDR3 region has 16 residues. Unmatched junction bases numbered 19, after V lost 5 bases and J lost 9 bases. The CDR3 sequence: CSAPMVTGGSGFEQFF. The CDR3 DNA follows: TGCAGTGCTCCGATGGTCACTGGCGGGAGCGGATTTGAGCAGTTCTTC.

This chain uses TRBV20-1 with TRBJ1-1, with a tentative D call TRBD1 (5 bases). The V end was cut by 0 bases, the J end by 0 bases, with 11 bases between. CDR1 DFQATT and CDR2 SNEGSKA come from the germline V gene (reference sequence). CDR3 size: 15 residues. The CDR3 sequence is CSARDPQGVNTEAFF. The CDR3 region has the DNA TGCAGTGCTAGAGATCCGCAGGGCGTGAACACTGAAGCTTTCTTT.

This clonotype was picked up many times. This chain uses TRBV6-1 with TRBJ1-4; the D gene is possibly TRBD1 (5 bases). The V gene's germline CDR1 is MNHNS and CDR2 SASEGT. The CDR3 contains 14 residues. Trimming removed 7 bases at V and 7 bases at J, with 16 bases between. The CDR3 DNA sequence: TGTGCCAGCACCTTAAGTGGGACGGGTGAAAAACTGTTTTTT. This codes for CASTLSGTGEKLFF.

In this sample, this clonotype turned up a few times. CDR3 sequence: CASSSSGRAANEQFF. The CDR3 DNA follows: TGTGCCAGCAGCTCTAGCGGGAGGGCCGCCAATGAGCAGTTCTTC. This chain links TRBV7-3 with TRBJ2-1; 12 bases are shared with TRBD2. Germline V gene data show CDR1 as SGHTA and CDR2 as FQGTGA. The CDR3 is 15 amino acids. V shed 4 bases and J 6 bases; nucleotides not matched to a gene: 4.

This clonotype occurred many times. The chain joins TRBV20-1 to TRBJ2-3; no clear D gene. The V gene lost 0 bases and the J gene lost 6 bases, with 7 bases spanning the gap. The CDR3 is 12 amino acids. CDR1 and CDR2 from the germline V gene are DFQATT and SNEGSKA (reference sequence). CDR3 loop: CSARDPADTQYF. The CDR3 DNA reads TGCAGTGCTAGAGATCCCGCGGATACGCAGTATTTT.

This clonotype was recorded at least ten times. J is TRBJ2-3 and V is TRBV5-1, with TRBD1 matching 8 bases. The germline gives CDR1 SGHRS, CDR2 YFSETQ. This CDR3 has 16 residues. V dropped 2 bases and J dropped 0; count of bases not matched to a gene: 5. Here the CDR3 reads CASSLGQGTSTDTQYF. In nucleotides, the CDR3 is TGCGCCAGCAGCTTAGGACAGGGAACTAGCACAGATACGCAGTATTTT.

The chain's CDR3 is CASSQNGGINTDTQYF. CDR3 bases: TGTGCCAGCAGCCAAAACGGGGGGATAAACACAGATACGCAGTATTTT. The chain is built from TRBV3-1 and TRBJ2-3; 7 positions agree with TRBD2. Trimming removed 2 bases from V and 2 bases from J; junction bases left unmatched: 7. The CDR3 runs 16 residues. CDR1 is LGHDT and CDR2 is YNNKEL in the germline V gene (reference sequence).

This clonotype was found a few times. The gene calls are TRBV6-2 or TRBV6-3 and TRBJ1-2; TRBD1 matches 9 bases. CDR1 is MNHEY and CDR2 is SVGEGT in the germline V gene. CDR3 length equals 14 residues. V dropped 5 bases and J dropped 5; count of bases not matched to a gene: 6. CDR3 residues: CASSPAGTGYGYTF. The DNA of the CDR3 is TGTGCCAGCAGTCCCGCCGGGACAGGGTATGGCTACACCTTC.

This clonotype was found a few times. This sequence joins TRBV7-2 and TRBJ1-2, with D uncertain. The CDR3 extends over 17 amino acids. CDR1 is SGHTA, CDR2 FQGNSA, per germline. V was shortened by 3 bases and J by 4 bases, with 21 bases between the two germline ends. CDR3 in DNA: TGTGCCAGCAGCTTTTTAGGCCCAGAAACAACCATCTATGGCTACACCTTC. Amino acids: CASSFLGPETTIYGYTF.

This clonotype has just a few counts. The V and J genes are TRBV20-1 and TRBJ1-4, with TRBD1 matching 9 bases. The CDR3 is 15 residues long. The germline V gene encodes CDR1 DFQATT and CDR2 SNEGSKA (reference sequence). Trimming at V came to 6 bases and at J to 2 bases, leaving 7 bases not matched to a gene. CDR3 DNA: TGCAGTGCAAGGACAGGGGCTACGACTAATGAAAAACTGTTTTTT. Its translation is CSARTGATTNEKLFF.

The gene calls are TRBV5-1 and TRBJ2-1; 8 nucleotides match TRBD2. V shed 6 bases, J shed 3 bases, and the junction held 8 bases outside the gene matches. CDR3 size: 15 residues. Germline CDR1 SGHRS, CDR2 YFSETQ. CDR3 sequence: CASKLGLAGYNEQFF. The DNA of the CDR3 is TGCGCCAGCAAACTTGGGCTAGCGGGCTACAATGAGCAGTTCTTC.